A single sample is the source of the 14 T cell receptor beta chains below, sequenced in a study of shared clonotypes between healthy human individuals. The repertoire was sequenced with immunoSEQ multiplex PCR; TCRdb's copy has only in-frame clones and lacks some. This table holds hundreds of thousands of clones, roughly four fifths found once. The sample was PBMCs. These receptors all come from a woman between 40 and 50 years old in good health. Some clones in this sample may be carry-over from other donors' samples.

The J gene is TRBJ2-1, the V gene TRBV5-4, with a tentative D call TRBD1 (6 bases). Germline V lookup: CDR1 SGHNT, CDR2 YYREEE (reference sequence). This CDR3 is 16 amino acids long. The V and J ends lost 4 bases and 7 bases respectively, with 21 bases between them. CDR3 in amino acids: CASSAPGHSYGNEQFF. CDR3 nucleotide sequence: TGTGCCAGCAGCGCTCCGGGACATTCCTACGGGAATGAGCAGTTCTTC.

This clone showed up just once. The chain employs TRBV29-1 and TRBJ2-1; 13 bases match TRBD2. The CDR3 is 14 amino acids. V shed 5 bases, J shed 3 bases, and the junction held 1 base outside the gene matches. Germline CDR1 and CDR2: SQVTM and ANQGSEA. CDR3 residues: CSVRLAGGYNEQFF. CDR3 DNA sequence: TGCAGCGTTCGACTAGCGGGAGGCTACAATGAGCAGTTCTTC.

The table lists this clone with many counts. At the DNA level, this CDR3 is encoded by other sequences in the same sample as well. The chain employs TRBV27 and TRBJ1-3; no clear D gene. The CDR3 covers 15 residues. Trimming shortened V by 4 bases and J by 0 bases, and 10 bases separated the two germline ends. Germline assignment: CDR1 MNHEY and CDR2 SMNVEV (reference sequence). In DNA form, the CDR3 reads TGTGCCAGCAGTTCCCGACGGAGCTCTGGAAACACCATATATTTT. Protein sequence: CASSSRRSSGNTIYF.

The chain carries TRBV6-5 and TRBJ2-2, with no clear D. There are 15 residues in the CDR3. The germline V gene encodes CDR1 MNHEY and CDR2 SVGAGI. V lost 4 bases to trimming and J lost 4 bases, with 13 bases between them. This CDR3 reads CASSSGPQRTGELFF. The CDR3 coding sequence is TGTGCCAGCAGTTCCGGGCCCCAGCGCACCGGGGAGCTGTTTTTT.

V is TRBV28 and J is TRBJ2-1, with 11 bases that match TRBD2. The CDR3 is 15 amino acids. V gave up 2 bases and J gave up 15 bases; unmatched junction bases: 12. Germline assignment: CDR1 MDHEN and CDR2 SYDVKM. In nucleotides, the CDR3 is TGTGCCAGCAGTTTAAGAATAGCGGGAGGGCTTCGACCGTTCTTC. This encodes CASSLRIAGGLRPFF.

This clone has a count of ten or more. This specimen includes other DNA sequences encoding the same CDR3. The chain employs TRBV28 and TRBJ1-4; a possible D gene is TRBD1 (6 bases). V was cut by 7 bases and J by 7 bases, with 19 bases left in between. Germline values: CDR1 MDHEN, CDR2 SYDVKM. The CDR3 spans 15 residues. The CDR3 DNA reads TGTGCCAGCAACCTCAACGGGCAGGGGAGTGAAAAACTGTTTTTT. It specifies CASNLNGQGSEKLFF.

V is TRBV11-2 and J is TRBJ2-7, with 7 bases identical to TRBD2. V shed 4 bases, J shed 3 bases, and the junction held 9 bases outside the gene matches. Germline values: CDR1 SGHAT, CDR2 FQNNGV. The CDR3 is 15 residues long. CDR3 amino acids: CASSSLSGNHYEQYF. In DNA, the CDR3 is TGTGCCAGCAGCTCTTTAAGCGGGAACCACTACGAGCAGTACTTC.

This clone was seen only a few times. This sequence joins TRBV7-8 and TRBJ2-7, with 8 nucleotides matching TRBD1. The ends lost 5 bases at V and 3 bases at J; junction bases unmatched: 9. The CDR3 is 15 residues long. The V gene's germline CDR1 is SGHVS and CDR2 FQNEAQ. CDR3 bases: TGTGCCAGCAGCCCTCGAGGACAGGGCCTCTACGAGCAGTACTTC. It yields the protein CASSPRGQGLYEQYF.

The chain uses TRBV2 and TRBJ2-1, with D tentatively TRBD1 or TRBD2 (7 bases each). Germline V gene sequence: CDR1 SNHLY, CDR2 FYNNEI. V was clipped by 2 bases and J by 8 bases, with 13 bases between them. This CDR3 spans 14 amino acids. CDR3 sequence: CASSERAGGDEQFF. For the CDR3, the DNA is TGTGCCAGCAGTGAAAGGGCAGGGGGGGATGAGCAGTTCTTC.

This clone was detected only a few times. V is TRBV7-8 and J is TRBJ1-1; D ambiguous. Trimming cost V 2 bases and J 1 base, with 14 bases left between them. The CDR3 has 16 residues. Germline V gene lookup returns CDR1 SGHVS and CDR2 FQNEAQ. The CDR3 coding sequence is TGTGCCAGCAGCTTACAACGGAGCCTCAGGAACACTGAAGCTTTCTTT. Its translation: CASSLQRSLRNTEAFF.

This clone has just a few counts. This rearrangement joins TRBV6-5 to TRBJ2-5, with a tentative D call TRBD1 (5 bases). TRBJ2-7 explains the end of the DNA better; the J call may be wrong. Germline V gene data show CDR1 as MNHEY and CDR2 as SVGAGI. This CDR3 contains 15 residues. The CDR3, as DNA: TGTGCCAGCAGCCTGGGCCAGGGTCCGGGTTACGAGCAGTACTTC. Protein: CASSLGQGPGYEQYF.

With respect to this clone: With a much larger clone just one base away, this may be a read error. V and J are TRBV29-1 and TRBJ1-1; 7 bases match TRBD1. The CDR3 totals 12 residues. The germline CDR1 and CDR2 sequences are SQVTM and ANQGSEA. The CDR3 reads CSVGGGGTGAFF. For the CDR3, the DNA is TGCAGCGTTGGAGGGGGCGGGACTGGAGCTTTCTTT.

The CDR3 DNA reads TGTGCCACCAGCAGAGACCTTAGTAGGGCCTACAATGAGCAGTTCTTC. Translated, it gives CATSRDLSRAYNEQFF. This chain joins TRBV15 and TRBJ2-1; D gene ambiguous. Germline CDR1 and CDR2: LNHNV and YYDKDF (reference sequence). This CDR3 has 16 amino acids. V lost 0 bases, J lost 2 bases, and 11 bases lay in between.

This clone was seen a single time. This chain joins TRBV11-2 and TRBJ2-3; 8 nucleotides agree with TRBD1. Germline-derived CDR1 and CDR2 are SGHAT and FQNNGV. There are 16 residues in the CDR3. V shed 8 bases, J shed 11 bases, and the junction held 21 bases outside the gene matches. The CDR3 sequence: CASSSYRGSAQYGQYF. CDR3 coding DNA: TGTGCCAGCTCAAGTTACAGGGGGTCGGCCCAATACGGGCAGTATTTT.